Listed here are 2 T cell receptor beta chains from one sample, sequenced in a study of beta chain features in type 1 diabetes. Study outcomes and limitations: Type 1 diabetes patients had TCRB CDR3s that were shorter (moderately but significantly so) in all four CD4+ subsets.

Of the isolated RNA, all was reverse transcribed, and so the sequenced material was expressed TCRB transcripts. Measured with immunoSEQ multiplex PCR; TCRdb has only the in-frame clones, and not every one. The profile shows more than 300,000 clones, around a tenth of them singletons. Which antigens these TCRs recognize remains unknown. The sample taken for sequencing was central memory CD4+ T cells from blood. The source of these receptors is a man younger than 40 with type 1 diabetes.

This clone was seen only a few times. J is TRBJ2-7 and V is TRBV7-8; possible D gene TRBD1, 5 bases. The CDR3 totals 14 residues. V lost 5 bases to trimming and J lost 3 bases, with 14 bases between them. CDR1 and CDR2 (germline): SGHVS, FQNEAQ. The CDR3 region is CASSRSGQYYEQYF. As DNA, the CDR3 is TGTGCCAGCAGCCGATCAGGGCAGTACTACGAGCAGTACTTC.

This clone has ten or more counts. Other DNA sequences in this sample translate to the same CDR3. The rearrangement links TRBV6-1 to TRBJ2-2; the D gene is possibly TRBD1 (6 bases). With 5 bases removed from V and 2 bases from J, the gap between germline ends came to 12 bases. This CDR3 spans 15 amino acids. Looked up from germline, CDR1 is MNHNS and CDR2 is SASEGT. The CDR3 DNA reads as TGTGCCAGCAGTCGTTCAGGGACAAACACCGGGGAGCTGTTTTTT. Amino acid sequence: CASSRSGTNTGELFF.